The rows below give T cell receptor beta chains drawn from one sample of a study of a mutant IDH1 vaccine in newly diagnosed glioma. These receptors' antigens are unknown. TCRdb keeps only in-frame clones here, not all; method: immunoSEQ multiplex PCR. Of over 45,000 clones listed, around 84% are singletons. Here the sequenced sample was PBMCs, taken from a glioma patient whose treatment included an IDH1 peptide vaccine. The receptors were sampled from a woman between 45 and 65 years old with glioma. Each CDR3 is given with its conserved first and last residue. Each record gives: D gene, clone size, J gene, V gene, CDR3 DNA, CDR3 protein. D genes are given only for firm matches. Size is omitted from some rows. Given values are once, few, many or a class for expanded clones.

>TRBD2|.|TRBJ2-2|TRBV9
TGTGCCAGCAGCGTAGGCAGCGGGGGGTTCAACACCGGGGAGCTGTTTTTT
CASSVGSGGFNTGELFF
>.|few|TRBJ2-7|TRBV11-3
TGTGCCAGCAGGCGACGCGAGGACTACGAGCAGTACTTC
CASRRREDYEQYF
>.|.|TRBJ2-2|TRBV5-4
TGTGCCAGCAGCTTGGGTGGCAGGGGAACCGGGGAGCTGTTTTTT
CASSLGGRGTGELFF
>.|.|TRBJ1-1|TRBV5-4
TGTGCCAGCAGCCCCTTGGAGAACACTGAAGCTTTCTTT
CASSPLENTEAFF
>.|.|TRBJ1-4|TRBV5-1
TGCGCCAGCAGCTCCGGGACGGCCACTAATGAAAAACTGTTTTTT
CASSSGTATNEKLFF
>.|.|TRBJ1-1|TRBV9
TGTGCCAGCAGCTTCGGGGACGTTAAACGCACTGAAGCTTTCTTT
CASSFGDVKRTEAFF
>.|.|TRBJ1-1|TRBV9
TGTGCCAGCACCCTTCCGGGGGGCACTGAAGCTTTCTTT
CASTLPGGTEAFF
>TRBD1|.|TRBJ2-7|TRBV25-1
TGTGCCAGCAGTGGAACCGGGACAGGGGTGGGGGAGCAGTACTTC
CASSGTGTGVGEQYF
>.|once|TRBJ2-7|TRBV27
TGTGCCAGCAGTTTATCACCCTCCTACGAGCAGTACTTC
CASSLSPSYEQYF
>.|.|TRBJ2-7|TRBV14
TGTGCCAGCAGCCAAGTAGGACAAGTGTACGAGCAGTACTTC
CASSQVGQVYEQYF
>.|.|TRBJ1-5|TRBV15
TGTGCCACCAGCAGAGATCGGGGGGGCACCTACGGGTTCCAGCATTTT
CATSRDRGGTYGFQHF
>.|.|TRBJ2-7|TRBV10-3
TGTGCCATCAGTGAAGAACGGGGGAGAGGACCCTACGAGCAGTACTTC
CAISEERGRGPYEQYF
>.|.|TRBJ1-1|TRBV29-1
TGCAGCGTTGAGGCAAACACTGAAGCTTTCTTT
CSVEANTEAFF
>.|.|TRBJ1-2|TRBV6-5
TGTGCCAGCAGTTTCCCAGGACTCCCATACTATGGCTACACCTTC
CASSFPGLPYYGYTF
>.|few|TRBJ1-2|TRBV30
TGTGCCTGGAGTGTGGGATCGGGCAACTATGGCTACACCTTC
CAWSVGSGNYGYTF
>TRBD1|.|TRBJ2-1|TRBV27
TGTGCCAGCAGCCACAACCGGGACAGCTACAATGAGCAGTTCTTC
CASSHNRDSYNEQFF
>TRBD1|.|TRBJ1-6|TRBV7-2
TGTGCCAGCAGCCCCGCCGACAGGGTGGGTAATTCACCCCTCCACTTT
CASSPADRVGNSPLHF
>.|.|TRBJ1-1|TRBV5-6
TGTGCCAGCAGCTCAGACAGATTCACTGAAGCTTTCTTT
CASSSDRFTEAFF
>.|.|TRBJ1-2|TRBV6-1
TGTGCCAGCAGTGACCTGGGACACTCAAACTATGGCTACACCTTC
CASSDLGHSNYGYTF
>TRBD2|.|TRBJ2-3|TRBV7-2
TGTGCCAGCAGTCCTAGCGGAGGGGAAACAGATACGCAGTATTTT
CASSPSGGETDTQYF
>.|.|TRBJ2-2|TRBV11-2
TGTGCCAGCAGCCGGCGAGGAAACACCGGGGAGCTGTTTTTT
CASSRRGNTGELFF
>.|.|TRBJ2-7|TRBV7-2
TGTGCCAGCAGCCACCAGGGTGCAGGGGCAAGCAACGAGCAGTACTTC
CASSHQGAGASNEQYF
>.|.|TRBJ2-2|TRBV5-5
TGTGCCAGCAGCTTGGGCGCCCAAGTCACCGGGGAGCTGTTTTTT
CASSLGAQVTGELFF
>.|.|TRBJ2-1|TRBV18
TGTGCCAGCTCACCTCGGGACGGTTACAATGAGCAGTTCTTC
CASSPRDGYNEQFF
>TRBD1|.|TRBJ1-2|TRBV6-1
TGTGCCAGCAGTGAGGGACAGGGAAGTGGCTACACCTTC
CASSEGQGSGYTF
>.|.|TRBJ2-2|TRBV5-4
TGTGCCAGCAGCTTAGGGACTGCGAACACCGGGGAGCTGTTTTTT
CASSLGTANTGELFF
>TRBD1|few|TRBJ1-2|TRBV7-9
TGTGCCAGCGGACAGGGGACTAACTATGGCTACACCTTC
CASGQGTNYGYTF
>TRBD1|.|TRBJ1-6|TRBV7-3
TGTGCCAGCAGCGGACAGGGGGCCGGTTCACCCCTCCACTTT
CASSGQGAGSPLHF
>.|once|TRBJ1-1|TRBV9
TGTGCCAGCAGCCCCAGCGTCGTCAGGGCGAACACTGAAGCTTTCTTT
CASSPSVVRANTEAFF
>.|few|TRBJ1-6|TRBV27
TGTGCCAGCAGTGCGTCACGGCATAATTCACCCCTCCACTTT
CASSASRHNSPLHF
>TRBD2|.|TRBJ2-3|TRBV9
TGTGCCAGCAGCCTTACAGCGGGACTAGCGGTGGGCACAGATACGCAGTATTTT
CASSLTAGLAVGTDTQYF
>.|.|TRBJ1-5|TRBV13
TGTGCCAGGAAGGAGGGCAGGGCTGTAAATCAGCCCCAGCATTTT
CARKEGRAVNQPQHF
>.|.|TRBJ2-7|TRBV27
TGTGCCAGCAGTTTCGGAGGGGAGCAGTACTTC
CASSFGGEQYF
>.|.|TRBJ2-3|TRBV6-1
TGTGCCAGCAGTGAAGGACACCGTGGGGATACGCAGTATTTT
CASSEGHRGDTQYF
>.|.|TRBJ1-1|TRBV5-5
TGTGCCAGCAGACGGGACTTTAATGAAGCTTTCTTT
CASRRDFNEAFF
>TRBD1|.|TRBJ2-3|TRBV6-5
TGTGCCAGCAGGCAGGGGGCGCATGCAGATACGCAGTATTTT
CASRQGAHADTQYF
>.|.|TRBJ1-3|TRBV6-5
TGTGCCAGCAGTTACTCCCAGGGACAAACTGGAAACACCATATATTTT
CASSYSQGQTGNTIYF
>TRBD1|.|TRBJ1-2|TRBV5-6
TGTGCCAGCAGCTCGGCACAGGGGGATGGCTACACCTTC
CASSSAQGDGYTF
>.|once|TRBJ1-2|TRBV7-8
TGTGCCAGCAGCTGGGGAGACCGTGGCTACACCTTC
CASSWGDRGYTF
>.|few|TRBJ1-1|TRBV27
TGTGCCAGCAGTTTAAGTATCGGGGGCAGGACTGAAGCTTTCTTT
CASSLSIGGRTEAFF
>.|.|TRBJ2-7|TRBV7-8
TGTGCCAGCAGACCGGACATAATAGTGGGCGAGCAGTACTTC
CASRPDIIVGEQYF
>.|.|TRBJ1-1|TRBV25-1
TGTGCCAGCAGTGTTGGCTCAGGGGCTGAAGCTTTCTTT
CASSVGSGAEAFF
>.|.|TRBJ1-5|TRBV5-6
TGTGCCAGCAGCTTAATGTCGTCACAGAATCAGCCCCAGCATTTT
CASSLMSSQNQPQHF
>.|.|TRBJ1-6|TRBV5-1
TGCGCCAGCAGCTTGGCCGAGGGGAGCTCCTATAATTCACCCCTCCACTTT
CASSLAEGSSYNSPLHF
>TRBD1|.|TRBJ1-6|TRBV7-8
TGTGCCAGCAGCCCGGTACAGGGGGCAGAAAATTCACCCCTCCACTTT
CASSPVQGAENSPLHF
>.|.|TRBJ1-3|TRBV5-6
TGTGCCAGCAGCTTGGCCAGTGGGCAGCCAAACACCATATATTTT
CASSLASGQPNTIYF
>.|few|TRBJ2-1|TRBV9
TGTGCCAGCAGCGTAGCGGGCCAGAGCTCCTACAATGAGCAGTTCTTC
CASSVAGQSSYNEQFF
>.|.|TRBJ2-1|TRBV5-1
TGCGCCAGCAGCAGACAGACAAGCTCCTACAATGAGCAGTTCTTC
CASSRQTSSYNEQFF
>.|.|TRBJ1-3|TRBV4-1
TGCGCCAGCAGCCACGGTGGGGGAATTAAGGCTGGAAACACCATATATTTT
CASSHGGGIKAGNTIYF
>.|.|TRBJ2-6|TRBV7-9
TGTGCCAGCAGCTTGGGCTCTGGGGCCAACGTCCTGACTTTC
CASSLGSGANVLTF
>TRBD2|.|TRBJ2-3|TRBV7-2
TGTGCCAGCAGCTTGGAGGGGACTAGCGGAAGTCTCACAGATACGCAGTATTTT
CASSLEGTSGSLTDTQYF
>.|.|TRBJ1-1|TRBV15
TGTGCCACCAGCAGCAGGGAGAACACTGAAGCTTTCTTT
CATSSRENTEAFF
>.|.|TRBJ1-1|TRBV10-2
TGCGCCAGCAGTGAGAAAACAGGGAACACTGAAGCTTTCTTT
CASSEKTGNTEAFF